This is a list of T cell receptor beta chains from one sample in a study of cytomegalovirus exposure and HLA in healthy donors. TCRdb's table, derived via immunoSEQ multiplex PCR, lists solely in-frame clones and lacks some. Here the sample spans approximately 130,000 clones, roughly four fifths being singletons. Input material: PBMCs. The receptors were gathered from a man aged 25-45 years in good health and CMV-seronegative. The conserved cysteine and the conserved F or W are not part of the CDR3 here.

V	J	CDR3
TRBV5-1	TRBJ1-4	ASSGGKATNEKLF
TRBV7-9	TRBJ2-5	ASSLGQSQETQY
TRBV5-1	TRBJ1-5	ASSYTGDSNQPQH
TRBV6-5	TRBJ2-7	ASTIGRGLGGTQY
TRBV19	TRBJ2-5	ASSLEAGETQY
TRBV30	TRBJ2-1	AWSDSYEQF
TRBV18	TRBJ2-3	ASSPPSLAGADTQY
TRBV5-4	TRBJ2-7	ASSSGGRVEQY
TRBV30	TRBJ1-2	ASRRGGVYGYT
TRBV28	TRBJ1-3	ASSSGTGDAIY
TRBV6-1	TRBJ2-7	ASSERTGRRDRY
TRBV6-1	TRBJ1-1	ASKGQLNTEAF
TRBV7-3	TRBJ2-7	ASGQGAFYEQY
TRBV4-3	TRBJ2-1	ASSQNLINEQF
TRBV5-1	TRBJ2-7	ASSIQTGGSEQY
TRBV6-6	TRBJ2-7	ASSLPVGLAYEQY
TRBV2	TRBJ2-7	ASSDQYRAYEQY
TRBV28	TRBJ2-7	ASSSHQQHEQY
TRBV6-5	TRBJ2-5	ASSYPRGAGETQY
TRBV9	TRBJ2-7	ASSPPEGTSGTYEQY
TRBV7-2	TRBJ1-1	ASSLGLQGPAF
TRBV5-8	TRBJ2-3	ASSRGQVNFVTDTQY
TRBV7-3	TRBJ2-1	ASSMGGTGNEQF
TRBV4-2	TRBJ2-5	ASSQDRPGQETQY
TRBV5-4	TRBJ2-1	ASSTGTSRYNEQF
TRBV30	TRBJ1-5	AWSLTGASNQPQH
TRBV5-1	TRBJ2-1	ASSLGPGLAGGRGGNEQF
TRBV5-1	TRBJ1-1	ASSFSRTGAEAF
TRBV4-3	TRBJ2-2	ASSQTSRDRVPNTGELF
TRBV28	TRBJ2-7	ASKHGTSGTYEQY
TRBV19	TRBJ1-5	ASSPPLGRGLSHSNQPQH
TRBV6-5	TRBJ2-7	ASSRLGSYEQY
TRBV7-9	TRBJ2-5	ASIPRAGGPFETQY
TRBV19	TRBJ2-1	ASRDRTGKFYNEQF
TRBV10-3	TRBJ2-7	AISESGGLNGEQY
TRBV6-5	TRBJ1-2	ASSKRTDYGYT
TRBV21-1	TRBJ2-7	ATPLAEQY
TRBV7-2	TRBJ1-3	ASSPGGSGNTIY
TRBV5-1	TRBJ1-3	ASSLSGGDGNTIY
TRBV29-1	TRBJ1-1	SVGDRVFTEAF